This T cell receptor beta chain was captured in a study of cytomegalovirus exposure and HLA in healthy donors. Overall study results and limits: Most TCR beta V segments were productive about 87% or about 30% of the time in an earlier analysis. Accounts indicate the classifier identified cytomegalovirus status with strong specificity and sensitivity.

Germline CDR1 reads LNHDA; CDR2 reads SQIVND (reference sequence). CDR3 size: 14 residues. J gave up 0 bases and V 9 bases, and 2 bases lay outside the gene matches. PCR employed 60 Vbeta and 13 Jbeta primers. Original methodology: Approximately 11 million of 70 million to 80 million unique TCR beta chains were shared, per a later count. Generated by immunoSEQ multiplex PCR, the TCRdb table keeps only in-frame clones and is missing some. V and J calls plus clone size are reproduced from that table; the DNA served to infer D and trimming. The top ten hold approximately 30% of the sample, which has about 85,000 clones, about 80% seen once. Note on this clone: No antigen is known for it. The same CDR3 can be traced to other DNA sequences in this sample.

This chain joins TRBV19 and TRBJ2-7; 13 bases agree with TRBD2. The sample was PBMCs. The clonotype was recovered from a man over 45 in good health and CMV-seropositive. CDR3 in DNA: TGTGCCAGCCGGACTAGCGGGAGCTCCTACGAGCAGTACTTC. Residues: CASRTSGSSYEQYF.